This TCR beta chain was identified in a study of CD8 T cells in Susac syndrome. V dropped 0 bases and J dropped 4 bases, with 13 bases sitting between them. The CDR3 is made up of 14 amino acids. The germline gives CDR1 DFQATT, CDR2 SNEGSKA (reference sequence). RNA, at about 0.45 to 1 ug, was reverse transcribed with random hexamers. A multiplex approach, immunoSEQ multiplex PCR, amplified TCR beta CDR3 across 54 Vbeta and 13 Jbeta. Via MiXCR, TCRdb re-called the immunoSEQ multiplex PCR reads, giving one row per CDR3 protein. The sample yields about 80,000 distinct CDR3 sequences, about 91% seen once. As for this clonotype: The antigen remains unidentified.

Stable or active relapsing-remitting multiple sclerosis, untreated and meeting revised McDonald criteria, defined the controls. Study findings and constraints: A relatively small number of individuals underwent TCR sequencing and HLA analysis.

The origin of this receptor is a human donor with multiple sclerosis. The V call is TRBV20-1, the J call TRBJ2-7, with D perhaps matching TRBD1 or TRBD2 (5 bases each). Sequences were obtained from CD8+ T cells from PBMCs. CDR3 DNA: TGCAGTGCTAGAGATCCGGGACGGGCGTACGAGCAGTACTTC. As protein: CSARDPGRAYEQYF.